This TCR beta chain was sequenced during a study of molecular identifiers for immune sequencing clone quantification. Study-wide results and limits: Clones above 20 RNA copies contained over 97% of effector molecules but under 1% of naive ones. Spiked Jurkat TCR RNA originating from one cell could reportedly be identified amid 850,000 to 1,000,000 naive cells.

CD8+CD4-CCR7+CD45RA+ cells were sorted as naive CD8 T cells. Per the germline V gene, CDR1 is MNHEY and CDR2 is SMNVEV (reference sequence). The CDR3 is made up of 9 amino acids. Trimming pared 8 bases from V and 1 base from J, leaving 0 bases between. This clonotype was counted between two and nine times. Its specificity is unknown. MiXCR was run by TCRdb on the PCR reads, yielding one entry per CDR3 protein. The sample has around 65,000 distinct CDR3 sequences, approximately 17% seen once. This sequence was found in a human donor in good health. Some libraries in this study had Jurkat cell RNA spiked in. J is TRBJ2-7 and V is TRBV27, with no clear D. Sequencing used naive CD8+ T cells from blood, with Jurkat cell RNA spiked in. Subset specified: FACS-sorted CD8+CD4-CCR7+CD45RA+ naive T cells. The CDR3 spells CASSYEQYF. The CDR3, as DNA: TGTGCCAGCTCCTACGAGCAGTACTTC.